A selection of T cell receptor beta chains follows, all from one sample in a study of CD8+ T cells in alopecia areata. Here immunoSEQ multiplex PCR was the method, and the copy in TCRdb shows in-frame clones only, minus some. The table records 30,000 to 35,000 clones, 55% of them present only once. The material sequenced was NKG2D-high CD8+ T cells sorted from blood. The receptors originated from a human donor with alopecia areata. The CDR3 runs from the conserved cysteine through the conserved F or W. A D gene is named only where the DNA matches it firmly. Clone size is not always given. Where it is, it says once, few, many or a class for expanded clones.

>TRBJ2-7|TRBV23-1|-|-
TGCGCCAGCAGTCAATTTCTCGCACCGCAGACCTTCTCCTACGACCAGTACTTC
CASSQFLAPQTFSYDQYF
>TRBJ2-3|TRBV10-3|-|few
TGTGCCACCCTCCAAGGTCAAGCCGGGGATACGCAGTATTTT
CATLQGQAGDTQYF
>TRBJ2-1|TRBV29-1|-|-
TGCAGCGTTACCGGGGGCTCCTACAATGAGCAGTTCTTC
CSVTGGSYNEQFF
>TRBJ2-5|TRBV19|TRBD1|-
TGTGCCAGTAGTGAGACAGGGGCCTCCGGGGAGACCCAGTACTTC
CASSETGASGETQYF
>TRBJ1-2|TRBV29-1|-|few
TGCAGCGTTAAAGGGAACTTCTATGGCTACACCTTC
CSVKGNFYGYTF
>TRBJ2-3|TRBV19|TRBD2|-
TGTGCCAGTATAGCGGGGCGGGGAAGCACGCAGTATTTT
CASIAGRGSTQYF
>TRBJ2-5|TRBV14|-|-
TGTGCCAGCAGCCAGGACGGCCGTTGGGAGACCCAGTACTTC
CASSQDGRWETQYF
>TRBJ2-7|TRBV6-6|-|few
TGTGCCAGCAGTTACTCGATAACCGTCCAGGAGCAGTACTTC
CASSYSITVQEQYF
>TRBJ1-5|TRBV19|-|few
TGTGCCAGTACGGTGGGCCTCAGCAATCAGCCCCAGCATTTT
CASTVGLSNQPQHF
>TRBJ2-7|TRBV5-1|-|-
TGCGCCAGCAGGGCGACAGGCGATTACGAGCAGTACTTC
CASRATGDYEQYF
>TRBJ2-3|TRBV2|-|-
TGTGCCAGCAGTGAACTAACTAGACTAAGCACAGATACGCAGTATTTT
CASSELTRLSTDTQYF